The sequence of this T cell receptor (beta chain) was determined in a study of cytomegalovirus exposure and HLA in healthy donors. Study conclusions and caveats: Earlier analysis looked at TCR beta V segments, and most were productive about 90% or about 30% of the time.

As regards this clone: Its antigen remains unidentified.

Vbeta (60) and Jbeta (13) primers were used in the PCR. TCRdb's table, derived via immunoSEQ multiplex PCR, lists solely in-frame clones and lacks some. The data hold about 75,000 clones, with roughly 88% observed a single time. CDR1 ENHRY and CDR2 SYGVKD come from the germline V gene. This CDR3 comprises 15 residues. After removal of 10 bases from V and 2 bases from J, the junction contained 7 bases not matched to a gene. This cohort consisted of healthy bone marrow donors. Sequenced material: PBMCs. The rearrangement links TRBV10-3 to TRBJ2-3; TRBD2 agrees at 12 bases. This receptor was identified in a man in his 70s in good health and CMV-seropositive. CDR3: CATQTSGGNTDTQYF. The CDR3 nucleotides are TGTGCCACCCAGACTAGCGGGGGAAACACAGATACGCAGTATTTT.